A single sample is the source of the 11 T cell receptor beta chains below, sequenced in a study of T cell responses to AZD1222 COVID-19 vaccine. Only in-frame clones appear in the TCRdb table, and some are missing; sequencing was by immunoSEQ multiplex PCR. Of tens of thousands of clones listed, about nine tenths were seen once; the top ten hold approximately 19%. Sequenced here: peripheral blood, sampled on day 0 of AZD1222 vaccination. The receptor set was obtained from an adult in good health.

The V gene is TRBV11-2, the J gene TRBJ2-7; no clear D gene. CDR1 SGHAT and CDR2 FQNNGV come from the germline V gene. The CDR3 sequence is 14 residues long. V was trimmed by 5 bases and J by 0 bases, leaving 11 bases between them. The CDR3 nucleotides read TGTGCCAGCAGCGATGACCGATACTCCTACGAGCAGTACTTC. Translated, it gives CASSDDRYSYEQYF.

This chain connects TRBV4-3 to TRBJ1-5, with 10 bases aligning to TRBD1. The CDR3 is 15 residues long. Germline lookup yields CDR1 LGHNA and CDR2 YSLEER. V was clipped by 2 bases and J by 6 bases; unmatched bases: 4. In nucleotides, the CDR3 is TGCGCCAGCAGCCAACAGACAGGGGGCTTTCAGCCCCAGCATTTT. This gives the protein CASSQQTGGFQPQHF.

The CDR3 protein is CSASRLGQSYEQYF. DNA for the CDR3: TGCAGTGCTAGTCGATTGGGACAGTCCTACGAGCAGTACTTC. This chain connects TRBV20-1 to TRBJ2-7, with 7 bases matching TRBD1. Germline V gives CDR1 DFQATT, CDR2 SNEGSKA (reference sequence). Losses at the gene ends were 3 bases for V and 1 base for J; bases not matched to a gene: 6. CDR3 length equals 14 residues.

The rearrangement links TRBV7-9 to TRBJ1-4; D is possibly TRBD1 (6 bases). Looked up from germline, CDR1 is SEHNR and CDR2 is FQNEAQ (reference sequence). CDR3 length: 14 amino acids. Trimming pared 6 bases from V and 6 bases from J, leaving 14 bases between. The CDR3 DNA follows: TGTGCCAGCAGTACAGGGAACGATGATGAAAAACTGTTTTTT. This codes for CASSTGNDDEKLFF.

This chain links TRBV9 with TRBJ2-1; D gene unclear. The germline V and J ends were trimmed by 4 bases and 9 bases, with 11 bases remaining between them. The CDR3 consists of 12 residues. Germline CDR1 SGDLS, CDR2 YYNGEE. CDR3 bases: TGTGCCAGCAGCCTTTACGGTAGTGAGCAGTTCTTC. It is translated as CASSLYGSEQFF.

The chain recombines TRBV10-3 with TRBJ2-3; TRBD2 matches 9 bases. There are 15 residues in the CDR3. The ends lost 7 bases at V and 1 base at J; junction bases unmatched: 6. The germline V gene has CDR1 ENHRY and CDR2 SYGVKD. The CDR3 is CAITPGGRGTDTQYF. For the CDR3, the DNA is TGTGCCATCACCCCTGGCGGGAGGGGCACAGATACGCAGTATTTT.

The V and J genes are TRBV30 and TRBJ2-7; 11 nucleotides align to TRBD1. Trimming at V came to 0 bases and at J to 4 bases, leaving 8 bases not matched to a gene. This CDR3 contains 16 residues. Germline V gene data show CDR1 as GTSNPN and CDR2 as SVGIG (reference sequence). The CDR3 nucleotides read TGTGCCTGGAGTGTACGGAGGACAGGGGGCGCGTACGAGCAGTACTTC. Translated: CAWSVRRTGGAYEQYF.

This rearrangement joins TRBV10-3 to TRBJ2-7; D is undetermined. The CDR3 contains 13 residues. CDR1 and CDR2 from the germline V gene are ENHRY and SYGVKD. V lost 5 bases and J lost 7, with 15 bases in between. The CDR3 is CAISNQQSREQYF. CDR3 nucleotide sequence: TGTGCCATCAGTAATCAGCAATCGAGGGAGCAGTACTTC.

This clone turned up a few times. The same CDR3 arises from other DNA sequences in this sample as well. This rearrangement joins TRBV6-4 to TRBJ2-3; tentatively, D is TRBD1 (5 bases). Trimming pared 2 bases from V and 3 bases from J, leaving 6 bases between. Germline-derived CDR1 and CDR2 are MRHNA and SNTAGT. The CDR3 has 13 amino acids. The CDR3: CASSDGATDTQYF. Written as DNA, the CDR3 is TGTGCCAGCAGTGACGGGGCAACAGATACGCAGTATTTT.

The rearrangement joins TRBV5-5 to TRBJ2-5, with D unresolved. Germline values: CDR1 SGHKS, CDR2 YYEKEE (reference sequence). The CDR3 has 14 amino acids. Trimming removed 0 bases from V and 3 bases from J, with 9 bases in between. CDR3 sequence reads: CASSLAVGKETQYF. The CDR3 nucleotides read TGTGCCAGCAGCTTGGCCGTGGGGAAAGAGACCCAGTACTTC.

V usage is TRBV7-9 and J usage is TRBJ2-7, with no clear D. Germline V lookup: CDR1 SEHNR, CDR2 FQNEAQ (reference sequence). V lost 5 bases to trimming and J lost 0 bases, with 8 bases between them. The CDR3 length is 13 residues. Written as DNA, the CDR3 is TGTGCCAGCAGCCAAGGAAGCTCCTACGAGCAGTACTTC. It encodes CASSQGSSYEQYF.